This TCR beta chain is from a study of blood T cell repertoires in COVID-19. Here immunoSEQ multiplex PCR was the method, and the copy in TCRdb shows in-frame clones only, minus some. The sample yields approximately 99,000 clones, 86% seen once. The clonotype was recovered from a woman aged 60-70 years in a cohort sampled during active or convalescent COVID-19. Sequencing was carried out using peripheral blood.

CDR3 sequence reads: CASSPLPHQETQYF. In DNA, the CDR3 is TGTGCCAGCAGCCCCCTCCCCCACCAAGAGACCCAGTACTTC. The V gene is TRBV9, the J gene TRBJ2-5, with no clear D. Germline V gene data show CDR1 as SGDLS and CDR2 as YYNGEE. The CDR3 sequence is 14 residues long. Trimming left V 4 bases short and J 0 bases short, with 10 bases between.